This entry describes one T cell receptor beta chain. Random hexamers were used to reverse transcribe an amount of roughly 0.45 to 1 ug RNA. Amplification of TCR beta CDR3 was carried out by immunoSEQ multiplex PCR, which covered 54 Vbeta and 13 Jbeta segments. Using its own MiXCR run on the immunoSEQ multiplex PCR reads, TCRdb lists one record per CDR3 protein. This sample has roughly 400,000 distinct CDR3 sequences; about 85% occur once, and the top ten carry about 0.12%. This sample stems from a study of CD8 T cells in Susac syndrome. Trimming cost V 1 base and J 5 bases; bases outside gene matches: 9. This CDR3 contains 16 residues. Germline V gene sequence: CDR1 SEHNR, CDR2 FQNEAQ (reference sequence).

What was sequenced was CD8+ T cells from PBMCs. The source is a human donor with multiple sclerosis. The rearrangement joins TRBV7-9 to TRBJ2-5; 8 nucleotides match TRBD1. CDR3 in DNA: TGTGCCAGCAGCTTAGGACAGGGGAGGTCGGCGGAGACCCAGTACTTC. Amino acid sequence: CASSLGQGRSAETQYF.